The present entry profiles one TCR beta chain with its context. Its target is unknown. The data stem from a study of T cell responses to AZD1222 COVID-19 vaccine. Study outcomes and limitations: Donors were mostly white British, more females; clonal diversity possibly underestimated.

TCRdb keeps only in-frame clones here, not all; method: immunoSEQ multiplex PCR. The sample carries about 90,000 clones, around 91% recorded once. The V gene's germline CDR1 is MDHEN and CDR2 SYDVKM. V was pared by 5 bases and J by 7 bases, with 11 bases between. This CDR3 contains 12 residues. The receptor's source is an adult in good health. The starting material was peripheral blood, obtained on day 0 of MenACWY control vaccination. This sequence joins TRBV28 and TRBJ1-1; D possibly corresponds to TRBD1 (6 bases). The chain's CDR3 is CASSQGQYEAFF. Written as DNA, the CDR3 is TGTGCCAGCAGTCAGGGGCAGTATGAAGCTTTCTTT.